Here is one T cell receptor beta chain with its context. Germline CDR1 is SGDLS and CDR2 is YYNGEE. Trimming removed 2 bases from V and 5 bases from J, with 17 bases in between. CDR3 length equals 15 residues. The sample originates from a study of T cell responses to AZD1222 COVID-19 vaccine. Method: immunoSEQ multiplex PCR; TCRdb's copy keeps in-frame clones and lacks some. Of about 110,000 clones in the sample, approximately 92% were seen once. The input for sequencing was peripheral blood, taken 28 days after the second AZD1222 dose. This chain links TRBV9 with TRBJ2-7, with D perhaps matching TRBD1 (6 bases). This receptor was obtained from an adult who received the AZD1222 COVID-19 vaccine. CDR3 bases: TGTGCCAGCAGCGTCGCCGTAGCCAGGGGTCACGAGCAGTACTTC. This codes for CASSVAVARGHEQYF.